This record covers a single T cell receptor (beta chain). Serving as donors were healthy Finnish infants, each of whom was having open corrective surgery for congenital heart defects. This record comes from a study of human thymus T cells. The method was immunoSEQ multiplex PCR; TCRdb's version includes in-frame clones alone and lacks a portion of them. This sample has 55,000 to 70,000 clones; 90% to 95% occur once, and the top ten carry about 6.5%. The J segment lost 4 bases and the V segment lost 5 bases, leaving 8 bases of the junction unmatched. Germline V lookup: CDR1 SNHLY, CDR2 FYNNEI. The CDR3 contains 15 residues.

Sequencing was done on a sample of blood. The rearrangement joins TRBV2 to TRBJ1-2; 9 bases map to TRBD1. This receptor was identified in a boy in the first two years of life with a congenital heart defect but otherwise immunologically healthy. DNA of the CDR3: TGTGCCAGCAGTTTCCGGGACAGGGTAGCCTATGGCTACACCTTC. Amino acids: CASSFRDRVAYGYTF.